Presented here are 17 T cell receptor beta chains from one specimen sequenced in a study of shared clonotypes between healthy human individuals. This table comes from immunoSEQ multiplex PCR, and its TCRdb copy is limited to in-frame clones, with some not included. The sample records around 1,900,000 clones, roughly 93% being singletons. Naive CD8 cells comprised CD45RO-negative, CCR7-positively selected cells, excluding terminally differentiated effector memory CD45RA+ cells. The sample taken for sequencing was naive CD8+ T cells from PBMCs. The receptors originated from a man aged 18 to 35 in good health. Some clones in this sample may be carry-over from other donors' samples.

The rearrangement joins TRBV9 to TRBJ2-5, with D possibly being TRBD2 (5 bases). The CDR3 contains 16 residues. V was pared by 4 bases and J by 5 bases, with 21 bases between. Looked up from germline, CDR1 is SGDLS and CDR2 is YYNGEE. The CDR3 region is CASSIGSGRVSETQYF. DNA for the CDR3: TGTGCCAGCAGCATTGGATCGGGGAGAGTAAGTGAGACCCAGTACTTC.

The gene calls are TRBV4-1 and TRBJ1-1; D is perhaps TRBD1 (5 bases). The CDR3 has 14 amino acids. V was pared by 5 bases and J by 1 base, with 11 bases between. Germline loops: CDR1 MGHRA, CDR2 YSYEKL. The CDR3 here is CASSAPGGNTEAFF. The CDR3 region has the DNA TGCGCCAGCAGCGCCCCGGGGGGGAACACTGAAGCTTTCTTT.

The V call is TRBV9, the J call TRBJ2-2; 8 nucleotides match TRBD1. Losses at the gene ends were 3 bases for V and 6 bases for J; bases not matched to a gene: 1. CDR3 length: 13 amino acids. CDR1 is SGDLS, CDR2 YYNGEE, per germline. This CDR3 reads CASSATGAGELFF. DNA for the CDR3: TGTGCCAGCAGCGCGACAGGGGCCGGGGAGCTGTTTTTT.

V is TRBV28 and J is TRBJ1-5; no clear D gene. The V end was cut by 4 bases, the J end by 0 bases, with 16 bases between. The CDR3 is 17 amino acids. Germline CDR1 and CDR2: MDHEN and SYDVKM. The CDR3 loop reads CASSSLSGFYSNQPQHF. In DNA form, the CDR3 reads TGTGCCAGCAGTTCTCTCTCAGGCTTTTATAGCAATCAGCCCCAGCATTTT.

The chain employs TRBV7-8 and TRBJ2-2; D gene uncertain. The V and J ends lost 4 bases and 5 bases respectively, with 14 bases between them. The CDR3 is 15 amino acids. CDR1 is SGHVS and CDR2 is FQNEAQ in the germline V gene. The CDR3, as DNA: TGTGCCAGCAGCTCCCGAGAGCTATCAACCGGGGAGCTGTTTTTT. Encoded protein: CASSSRELSTGELFF.

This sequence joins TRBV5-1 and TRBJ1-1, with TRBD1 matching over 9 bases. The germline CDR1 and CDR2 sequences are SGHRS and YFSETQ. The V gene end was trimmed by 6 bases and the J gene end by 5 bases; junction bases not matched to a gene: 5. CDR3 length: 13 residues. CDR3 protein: CASKQGAGTEAFF. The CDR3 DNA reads TGCGCCAGCAAACAGGGGGCAGGTACTGAAGCTTTCTTT.

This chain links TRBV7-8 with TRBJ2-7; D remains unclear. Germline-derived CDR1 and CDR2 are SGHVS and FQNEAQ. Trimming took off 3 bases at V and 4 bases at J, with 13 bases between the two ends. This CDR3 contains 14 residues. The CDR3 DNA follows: TGTGCCAGCAGCTTTACAGTAAACCCGTACGAGCAGTACTTC. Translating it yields CASSFTVNPYEQYF.

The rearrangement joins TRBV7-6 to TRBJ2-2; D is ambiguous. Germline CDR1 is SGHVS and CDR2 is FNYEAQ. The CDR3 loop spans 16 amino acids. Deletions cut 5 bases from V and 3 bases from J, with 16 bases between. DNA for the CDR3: TGTGCCAGCAGCCCCATGAGTGGGTTACACACCGGGGAGCTGTTTTTT. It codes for CASSPMSGLHTGELFF.

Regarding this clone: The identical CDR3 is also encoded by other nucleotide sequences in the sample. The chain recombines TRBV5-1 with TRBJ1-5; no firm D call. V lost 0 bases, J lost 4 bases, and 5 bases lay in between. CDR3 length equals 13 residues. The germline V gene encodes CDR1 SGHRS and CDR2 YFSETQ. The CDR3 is CASSLVGNQPQHF. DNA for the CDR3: TGCGCCAGCAGCTTGGTAGGAAATCAGCCCCAGCATTTT.

Here the CDR3 reads CASSSRDTQYF. The CDR3 coding sequence is TGTGCCAGCAGCTCAAGAGATACGCAGTATTTT. This sequence joins TRBV7-2 and TRBJ2-3; D is uncertain. The CDR3 totals 11 residues. The germline CDR1 and CDR2 sequences are SGHTA and FQGNSA. V was cut by 4 bases and J by 5 bases, with 4 bases left in between.

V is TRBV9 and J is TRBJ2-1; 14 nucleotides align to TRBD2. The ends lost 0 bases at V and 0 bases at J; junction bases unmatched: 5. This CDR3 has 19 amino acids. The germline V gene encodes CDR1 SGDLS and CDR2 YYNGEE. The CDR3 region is CASSVDAGTSGSSYNEQFF. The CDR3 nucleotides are TGTGCCAGCAGCGTAGATGCCGGGACTAGCGGGAGCTCCTACAATGAGCAGTTCTTC.

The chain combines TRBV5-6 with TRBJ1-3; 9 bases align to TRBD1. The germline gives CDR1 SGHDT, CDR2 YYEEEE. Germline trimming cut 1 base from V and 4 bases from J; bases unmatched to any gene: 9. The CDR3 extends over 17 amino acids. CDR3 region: CASSLKGAGTGGNTIYF. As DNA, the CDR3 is TGTGCCAGCAGCTTGAAAGGGGCCGGGACAGGGGGAAACACCATATATTTT.

The CDR3 region is CASSDRTGHNSPLHF. The DNA of the CDR3 is TGTGCCAGCAGTGACCGGACAGGTCATAATTCACCCCTCCACTTT. V and J are TRBV2 and TRBJ1-6, with 7 bases aligning to TRBD1. V was clipped by 3 bases and J by 5 bases; unmatched bases: 4. The length of the CDR3 is 15 residues. Per germline, CDR1 SNHLY and CDR2 FYNNEI.

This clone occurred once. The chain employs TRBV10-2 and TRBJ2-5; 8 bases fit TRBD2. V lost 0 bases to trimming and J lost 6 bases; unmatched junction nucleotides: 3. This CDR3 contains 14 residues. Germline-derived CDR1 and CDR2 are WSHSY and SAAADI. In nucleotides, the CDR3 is TGCGCCAGCAGTGAGTCCGGACTAGCCCAGACCCAGTACTTC. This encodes CASSESGLAQTQYF.

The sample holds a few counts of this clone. CDR3 in amino acids: CSVDIAGALFF. For the CDR3, the DNA is TGCAGCGTTGATATAGCAGGGGCCCTGTTTTTT. This chain links TRBV29-1 with TRBJ1-4; tentative D call: TRBD1 (6 bases). The V end lost 3 bases, the J end lost 14 bases, and 13 bases lay between the germline ends. This CDR3 is built from 11 residues. The germline V gene has CDR1 SQVTM and CDR2 ANQGSEA.

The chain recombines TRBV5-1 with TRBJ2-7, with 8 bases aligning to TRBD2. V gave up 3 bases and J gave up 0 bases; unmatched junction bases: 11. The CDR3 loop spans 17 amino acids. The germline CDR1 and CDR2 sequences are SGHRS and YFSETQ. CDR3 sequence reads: CASSSLGRDRSSYEQYF. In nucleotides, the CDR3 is TGCGCCAGCAGCTCTCTCGGGAGGGATAGAAGCTCCTACGAGCAGTACTTC.

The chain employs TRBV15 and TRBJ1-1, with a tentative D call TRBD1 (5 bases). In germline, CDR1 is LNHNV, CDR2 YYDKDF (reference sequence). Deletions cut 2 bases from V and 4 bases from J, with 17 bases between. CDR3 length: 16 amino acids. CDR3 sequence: CATSRSRGRAGTEAFF. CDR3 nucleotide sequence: TGTGCCACCAGCAGATCCCGCGGCAGGGCGGGCACTGAAGCTTTCTTT.